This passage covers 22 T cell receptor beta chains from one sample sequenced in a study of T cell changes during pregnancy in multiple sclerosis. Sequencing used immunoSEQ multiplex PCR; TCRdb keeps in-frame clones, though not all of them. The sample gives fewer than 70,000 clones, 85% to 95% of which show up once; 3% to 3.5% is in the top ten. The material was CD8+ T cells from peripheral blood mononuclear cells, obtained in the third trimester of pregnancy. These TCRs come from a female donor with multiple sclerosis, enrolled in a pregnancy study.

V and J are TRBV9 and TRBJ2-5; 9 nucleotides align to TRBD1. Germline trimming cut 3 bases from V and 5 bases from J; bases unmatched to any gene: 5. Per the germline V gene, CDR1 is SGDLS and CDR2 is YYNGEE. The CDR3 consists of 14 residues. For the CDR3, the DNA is TGTGCCAGCAGCGAACAGGGGGCAGGGGAGACCCAGTACTTC. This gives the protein CASSEQGAGETQYF.

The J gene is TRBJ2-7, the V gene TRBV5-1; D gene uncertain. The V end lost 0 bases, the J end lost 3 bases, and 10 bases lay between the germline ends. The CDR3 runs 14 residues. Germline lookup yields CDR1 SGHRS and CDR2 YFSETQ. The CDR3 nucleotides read TGCGCCAGCAGCTTGGGCGGCGGATACTACGAGCAGTACTTC. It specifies CASSLGGGYYEQYF.

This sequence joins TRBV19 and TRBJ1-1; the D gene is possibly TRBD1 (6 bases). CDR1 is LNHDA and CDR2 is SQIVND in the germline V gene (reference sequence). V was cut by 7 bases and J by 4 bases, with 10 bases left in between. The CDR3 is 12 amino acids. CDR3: CASNQGFTEAFF. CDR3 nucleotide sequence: TGTGCCAGTAATCAGGGGTTCACTGAAGCTTTCTTT.

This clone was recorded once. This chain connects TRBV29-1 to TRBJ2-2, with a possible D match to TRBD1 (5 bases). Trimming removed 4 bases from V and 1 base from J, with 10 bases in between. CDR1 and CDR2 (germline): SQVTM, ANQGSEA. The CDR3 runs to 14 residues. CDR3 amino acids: CSVGRAENTGELFF. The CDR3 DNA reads TGCAGCGTTGGCAGGGCAGAGAACACCGGGGAGCTGTTTTTT.

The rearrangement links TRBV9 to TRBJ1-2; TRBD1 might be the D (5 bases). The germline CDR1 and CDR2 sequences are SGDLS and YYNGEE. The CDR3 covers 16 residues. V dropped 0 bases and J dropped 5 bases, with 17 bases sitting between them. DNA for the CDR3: TGTGCCAGCAGCGTAGACTCCTGGTCCGGGGGTTATGGCTACACCTTC. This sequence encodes CASSVDSWSGGYGYTF.

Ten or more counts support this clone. CDR3 region: CASSQPGQGTEAFF. The CDR3 nucleotides are TGTGCCAGCAGCCAACCAGGACAGGGGACTGAAGCTTTCTTT. The chain combines TRBV7-9 with TRBJ1-1; TRBD1 aligns across 9 bases. CDR1 and CDR2 (germline): SEHNR, FQNEAQ (reference sequence). V gave up 5 bases and J gave up 5 bases; unmatched junction bases: 6. The CDR3 runs to 14 residues.

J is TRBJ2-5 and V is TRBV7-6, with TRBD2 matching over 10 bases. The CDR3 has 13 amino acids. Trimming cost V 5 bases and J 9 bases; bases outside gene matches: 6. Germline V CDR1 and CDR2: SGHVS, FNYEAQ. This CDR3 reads CASSPGTSDPQYF. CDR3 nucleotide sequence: TGTGCCAGCAGCCCCGGGACTAGCGACCCCCAGTACTTC.

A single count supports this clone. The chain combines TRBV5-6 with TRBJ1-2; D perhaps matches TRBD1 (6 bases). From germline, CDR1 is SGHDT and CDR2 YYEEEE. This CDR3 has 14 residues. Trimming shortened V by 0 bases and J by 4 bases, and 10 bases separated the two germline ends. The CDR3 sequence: CASSLGGQAYGYTF. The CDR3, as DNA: TGTGCCAGCAGCTTGGGGGGGCAGGCCTATGGCTACACCTTC.

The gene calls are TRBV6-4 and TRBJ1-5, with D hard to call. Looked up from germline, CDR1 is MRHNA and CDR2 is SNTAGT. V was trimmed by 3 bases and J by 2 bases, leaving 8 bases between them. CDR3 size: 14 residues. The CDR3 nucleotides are TGTGCCAGCAGTGAGTCGTATGGCAATCAGCCCCAGCATTTT. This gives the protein CASSESYGNQPQHF.

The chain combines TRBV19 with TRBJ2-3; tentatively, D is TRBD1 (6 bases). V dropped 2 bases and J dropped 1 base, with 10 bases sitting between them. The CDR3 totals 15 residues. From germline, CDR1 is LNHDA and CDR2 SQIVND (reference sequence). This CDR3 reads CASSIIPGGTDTQYF. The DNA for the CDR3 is TGTGCCAGTAGTATAATACCAGGGGGCACAGATACGCAGTATTTT.

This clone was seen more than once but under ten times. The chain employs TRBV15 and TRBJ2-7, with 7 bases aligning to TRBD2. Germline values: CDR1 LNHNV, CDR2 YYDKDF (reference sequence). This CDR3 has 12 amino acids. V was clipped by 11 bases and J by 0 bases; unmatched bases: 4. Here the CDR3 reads CAAGGISYEQYF. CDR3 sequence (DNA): TGTGCCGCCGGGGGGATCTCCTACGAGCAGTACTTC.

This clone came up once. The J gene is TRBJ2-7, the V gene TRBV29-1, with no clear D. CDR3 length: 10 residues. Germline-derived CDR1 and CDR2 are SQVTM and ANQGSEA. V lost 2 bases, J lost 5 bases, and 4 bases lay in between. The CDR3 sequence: CSVELDEQYF. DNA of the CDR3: TGCAGCGTTGAACTAGACGAGCAGTACTTC.

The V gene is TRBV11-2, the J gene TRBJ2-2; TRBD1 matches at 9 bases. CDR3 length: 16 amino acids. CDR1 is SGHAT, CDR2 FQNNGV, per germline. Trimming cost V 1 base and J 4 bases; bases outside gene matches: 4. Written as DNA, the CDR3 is TGTGCCAGCAGCTTAGGGATGACAGGGGGCACCGGGGAGCTGTTTTTT. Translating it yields CASSLGMTGGTGELFF.

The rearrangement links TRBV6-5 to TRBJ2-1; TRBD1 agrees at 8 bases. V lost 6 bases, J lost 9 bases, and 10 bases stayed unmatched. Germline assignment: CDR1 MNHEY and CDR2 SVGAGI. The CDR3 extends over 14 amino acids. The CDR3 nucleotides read TGTGCCAGCAGCAAGAGCCAGGGGGCGGGTGAGCAGTTCTTC. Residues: CASSKSQGAGEQFF.

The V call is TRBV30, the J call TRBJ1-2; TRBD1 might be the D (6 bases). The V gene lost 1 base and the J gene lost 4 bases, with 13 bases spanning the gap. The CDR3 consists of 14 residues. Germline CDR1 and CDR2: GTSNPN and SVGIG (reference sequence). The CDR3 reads CAWSARTATYGYTF. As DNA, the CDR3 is TGTGCCTGGAGTGCCAGGACAGCGACCTATGGCTACACCTTC.

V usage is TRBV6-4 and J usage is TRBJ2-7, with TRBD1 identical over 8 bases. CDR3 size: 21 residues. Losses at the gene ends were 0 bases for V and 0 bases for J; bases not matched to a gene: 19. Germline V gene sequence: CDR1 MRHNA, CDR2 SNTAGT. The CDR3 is CASSDSGKQGVQRPNSYEQYF. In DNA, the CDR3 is TGTGCCAGCAGTGACTCGGGTAAACAGGGGGTACAGCGGCCCAACTCCTACGAGCAGTACTTC.

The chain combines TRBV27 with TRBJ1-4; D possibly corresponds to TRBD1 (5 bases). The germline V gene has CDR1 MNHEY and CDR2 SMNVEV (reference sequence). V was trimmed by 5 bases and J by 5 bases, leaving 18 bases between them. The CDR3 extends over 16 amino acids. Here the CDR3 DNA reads TGTGCCAGCAGTCCTTCGCCTGCGCGGGGCAATGAAAAACTGTTTTTT. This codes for CASSPSPARGNEKLFF.

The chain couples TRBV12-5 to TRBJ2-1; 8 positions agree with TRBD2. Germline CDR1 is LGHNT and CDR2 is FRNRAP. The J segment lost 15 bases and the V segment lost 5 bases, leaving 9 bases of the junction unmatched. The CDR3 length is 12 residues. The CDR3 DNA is TGTGCTAGTGGTGGTTCCGGGACTAGTGGGTTCTTC. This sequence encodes CASGGSGTSGFF.

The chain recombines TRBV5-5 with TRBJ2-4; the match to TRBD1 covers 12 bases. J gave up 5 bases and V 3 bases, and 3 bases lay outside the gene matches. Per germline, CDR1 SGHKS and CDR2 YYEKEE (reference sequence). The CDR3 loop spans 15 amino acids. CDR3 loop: CASSSGTGGENIQYF. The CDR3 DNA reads TGTGCCAGCAGCTCCGGGACAGGGGGCGAAAACATTCAGTACTTC.

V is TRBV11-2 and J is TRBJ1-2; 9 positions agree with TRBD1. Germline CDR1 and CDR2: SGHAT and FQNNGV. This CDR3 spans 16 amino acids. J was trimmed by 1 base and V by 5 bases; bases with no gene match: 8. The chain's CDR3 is CASSIGGTGINYGYTF. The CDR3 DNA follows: TGTGCCAGCAGCATCGGAGGGACAGGGATTAACTATGGCTACACCTTC.

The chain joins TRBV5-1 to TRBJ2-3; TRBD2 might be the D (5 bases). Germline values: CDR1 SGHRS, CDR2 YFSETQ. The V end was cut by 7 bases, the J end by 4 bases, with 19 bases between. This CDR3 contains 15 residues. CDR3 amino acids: CASSLFGAGADTQYF. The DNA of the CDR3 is TGCGCCAGCTCCCTCTTCGGAGCCGGGGCAGATACGCAGTATTTT.

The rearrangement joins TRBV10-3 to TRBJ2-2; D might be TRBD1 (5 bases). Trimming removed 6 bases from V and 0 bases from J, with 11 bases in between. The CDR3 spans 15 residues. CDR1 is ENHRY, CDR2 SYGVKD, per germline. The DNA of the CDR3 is TGTGCCATCAGCGACAGAGTCACGAACACCGGGGAGCTGTTTTTT. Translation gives CAISDRVTNTGELFF.